These 26 T cell receptor beta chains were sequenced from one sample in a study of blood T cell repertoires in COVID-19. Clones were sequenced by immunoSEQ multiplex PCR, and TCRdb holds only the in-frame ones, with some missing. The sample lists 200,000 or so clones, roughly 80% occurring once. Sequences were obtained from peripheral blood. The origin of the receptors is a woman younger than 45 with acute or convalescent COVID-19.

The chain links TRBV5-6 to TRBJ2-1; D is perhaps TRBD2 (6 bases). Per the germline V gene, CDR1 is SGHDT and CDR2 is YYEEEE. The CDR3 has 15 amino acids. The V gene lost 4 bases and the J gene lost 0 bases, with 11 bases spanning the gap. The CDR3 nucleotides read TGTGCCAGCAGCCCTACCGGGAGCTCCTACAATGAGCAGTTCTTC. The encoded protein is CASSPTGSSYNEQFF.

This clone was detected only a few times. V gene TRBV27 combines with J gene TRBJ1-1; TRBD1 aligns across 9 bases. V trimming: 2 bases; J trimming: 5 bases; junction bases outside the gene matches: 6. CDR3 size: 15 residues. CDR1 and CDR2 from the germline V gene are MNHEY and SMNVEV (reference sequence). Written as DNA, the CDR3 is TGTGCCAGCAGTTTAAGGGGGACAGGGCAAACTGAAGCTTTCTTT. Protein sequence: CASSLRGTGQTEAFF.

The V and J genes are TRBV19 and TRBJ1-1; D possibly corresponds to TRBD1 (6 bases). Germline loops: CDR1 LNHDA, CDR2 SQIVND (reference sequence). CDR3 length: 13 amino acids. V was trimmed by 1 base and J by 4 bases, leaving 7 bases between them. In nucleotides, the CDR3 is TGTGCCAGTAGTATAGCCAGGGGCACTGAAGCTTTCTTT. Encoded protein: CASSIARGTEAFF.

CDR3 coding DNA: TGCAGCGTTGAAAGGGGGCAGACAGGAGGGGCTGAAGCTTTCTTT. Amino acid sequence: CSVERGQTGGAEAFF. V usage is TRBV29-1 and J usage is TRBJ1-1, with 7 nucleotides matching TRBD1. The CDR3 is 15 amino acids. J gave up 6 bases and V 2 bases, and 12 bases lay outside the gene matches. The germline gives CDR1 SQVTM, CDR2 ANQGSEA. The entire variable domain, with the rest obtained from reference TRBV29-1 and TRBJ1-1, is as follows: SAVISQKPSRDICQRGTSLTIQCQVDSQVTMMFWYRQQPGQSLTLIATANQGSEATYESGFVIDKFPISRPNLTFSTLTVSNMSPEDSSIYLCSVERGQTGGAEAFFGQGTRLTVV.

This clone occurred once. The chain is built from TRBV19 and TRBJ1-1, with 8 bases fitting TRBD1. With 0 bases clipped from V and 0 bases from J, the junction kept 6 bases outside the gene matches. Germline V CDR1 and CDR2: LNHDA, SQIVND (reference sequence). The CDR3 sequence is 17 residues long. The CDR3 DNA reads TGTGCCAGTAGTATAGATGGCCGGACAGGGTTGAACACTGAAGCTTTCTTT. It yields the protein CASSIDGRTGLNTEAFF.

The gene calls are TRBV5-1 and TRBJ1-6; D is unresolved. This CDR3 has 13 amino acids. The V end lost 3 bases, the J end lost 11 bases, and 12 bases lay between the germline ends. Germline CDR1 reads SGHRS; CDR2 reads YFSETQ. Here the CDR3 reads CASSSRGEAPLHF. The CDR3 region has the DNA TGCGCCAGCAGCTCACGTGGGGAGGCACCCCTCCACTTT.

The gene calls are TRBV7-2 and TRBJ2-5, with 9 nucleotides matching TRBD2. Trimming at V came to 5 bases and at J to 5 bases, leaving 9 bases not matched to a gene. Germline V CDR1 and CDR2: SGHTA, FQGNSA. This CDR3 has 15 amino acids. CDR3 DNA sequence: TGTGCCAGCAGCCGGCCCCTAGCGGGACTGGAGACCCAGTACTTC. It yields the protein CASSRPLAGLETQYF.

The V gene is TRBV29-1, the J gene TRBJ1-2; TRBD1 agrees at 7 bases. This CDR3 spans 12 amino acids. The germline gives CDR1 SQVTM, CDR2 ANQGSEA. Losses at the gene ends were 7 bases for V and 4 bases for J; bases not matched to a gene: 6. The CDR3: CSAGGQAYGYTF. CDR3 in DNA: TGCAGCGCAGGGGGTCAGGCCTATGGCTACACCTTC. Full variable domain (outside the CDR3, taken from reference TRBV29-1 and TRBJ1-2): SAVISQKPSRDICQRGTSLTIQCQVDSQVTMMFWYRQQPGQSLTLIATANQGSEATYESGFVIDKFPISRPNLTFSTLTVSNMSPEDSSIYLCSAGGQAYGYTFGSGTRLTVV.

The chain has TRBV14 and TRBJ1-4, with a tentative D call TRBD1 (5 bases). CDR3 length equals 15 residues. Trimming left V 0 bases short and J 9 bases short, with 14 bases between. Germline CDR1 reads SGHDN; CDR2 reads FVKESK. The CDR3 sequence is CASSQDMWPGQKLFF. CDR3 nucleotide sequence: TGTGCCAGCAGCCAAGATATGTGGCCAGGGCAAAAACTGTTTTTT.

The chain uses TRBV6-5 and TRBJ2-7; 9 bases are a match to TRBD2. The length of the CDR3 is 14 residues. The germline V gene encodes CDR1 MNHEY and CDR2 SVGAGI. Trimming cost V 7 bases and J 4 bases; bases outside gene matches: 8. DNA for the CDR3: TGTGCCAGCACCTCTAGCGGGGTCCTTTACGAGCAGTACTTC. Translated: CASTSSGVLYEQYF.

This chain connects TRBV5-4 to TRBJ2-1, with 7 bases aligning to TRBD1. The germline V gene has CDR1 SGHNT and CDR2 YYREEE (reference sequence). With 0 bases clipped from V and 0 bases from J, the junction kept 3 bases outside the gene matches. This CDR3 has 16 residues. CDR3 DNA sequence: TGTGCCAGCAGCTTGGAGGGGGCCCGCTCCTACAATGAGCAGTTCTTC. It yields the protein CASSLEGARSYNEQFF. The complete variable domain, with remaining parts taken from reference TRBV5-4 and TRBJ2-1, reads ETGVTQSPTHLIKTRGQQVTLRCSSQSGHNTVSWYQQALGQGPQFIFQYYREEENGRGNFPPRFSGLQFPNYSSELNVNALELDDSALYLCASSLEGARSYNEQFFGPGTRLTVL.

This clone came up a few times. The J gene is TRBJ1-6, the V gene TRBV27; TRBD1 aligns across 8 bases. Germline lookup yields CDR1 MNHEY and CDR2 SMNVEV (reference sequence). Trimming at V came to 0 bases and at J to 1 base, leaving 2 bases not matched to a gene. The CDR3 totals 17 residues. CDR3 DNA: TGTGCCAGCAGTTTATCTTACAGGGGGTCCTATAATTCACCCCTCCACTTT. Translating it yields CASSLSYRGSYNSPLHF.

The V gene is TRBV6-2 or TRBV6-3, the J gene TRBJ2-4; a possible D gene is TRBD2 (5 bases). Trimming pared 2 bases from V and 1 base from J, leaving 24 bases between. Germline lookup yields CDR1 MNHEY and CDR2 SVGEGT. There are 20 residues in the CDR3. The CDR3 loop is CASSYKAGSEGQEAKNIQYF. CDR3 nucleotide sequence: TGTGCCAGCAGTTACAAGGCCGGTAGTGAGGGCCAGGAGGCCAAAAACATTCAGTACTTC.

This clone is a singleton in its sample. The V gene is TRBV29-1, the J gene TRBJ1-4, with D hard to call. Germline V lookup: CDR1 SQVTM, CDR2 ANQGSEA. V dropped 1 base and J dropped 6 bases, with 6 bases sitting between them. The CDR3 covers 12 residues. The CDR3 reads CSVEGADEKLFF. The CDR3 region has the DNA TGCAGCGTTGAAGGGGCAGATGAAAAACTGTTTTTT.

The rearrangement links TRBV6-2 or TRBV6-3 to TRBJ2-7; 7 positions agree with TRBD1. The CDR3 is made up of 16 amino acids. V lost 6 bases and J lost 1; bases outside the gene matches: 12. From germline, CDR1 is MNHEY and CDR2 SVGEGT. The CDR3 DNA sequence: TGTGCCAGCAGCACTTTAAGGGGGCGGTGGTCCTACGAGCAGTACTTC. This sequence encodes CASSTLRGRWSYEQYF.

The rearrangement links TRBV11-2 to TRBJ2-3, with D possibly matching TRBD1 (6 bases). With 6 bases removed from V and 1 base from J, the gap between germline ends came to 17 bases. Germline V gene sequence: CDR1 SGHAT, CDR2 FQNNGV. This CDR3 has 16 residues. CDR3 amino acids: CASRTIRDNRTDTQYF. In DNA form, the CDR3 reads TGTGCCAGCAGGACCATCCGGGACAACCGCACAGATACGCAGTATTTT.

The chain links TRBV20-1 to TRBJ1-4; no clear D gene. The germline V gene has CDR1 DFQATT and CDR2 SNEGSKA (reference sequence). V lost 3 bases, J lost 4 bases, and 9 bases lay in between. The CDR3 totals 13 residues. In DNA, the CDR3 is TGCAGTGCTAGTAGGGAGTTTAATGAAAAACTGTTTTTT. Translating gives CSASREFNEKLFF.

The chain uses TRBV9 and TRBJ2-1; D is perhaps TRBD1 (6 bases). The CDR3 spans 18 residues. Germline CDR1 reads SGDLS; CDR2 reads YYNGEE. Between the trimmed V and J ends, which lost 0 bases and 7 bases, there was a span of 23 bases. The CDR3 bases are TGTGCCAGCAGCGTAGCCAGACGCGACAGGCACCTACCGAATGAGCAGTTCTTC. This encodes CASSVARRDRHLPNEQFF.

The chain combines TRBV12-1 with TRBJ2-5; the D call in the table, TRBD2, was not verified against the DNA. TRBV12-1 is reported as a pseudogene. The CDR3 consists of 17 residues. CDR3 coding DNA: TGTGCCAGCAGTTGCCATACCGCGGGGACTAGGGAAGGGACCCAGTACTTC. It codes for CASSCHTAGTREGTQYF.

The CDR3 sequence is CASSDSTSGPYEQYF. The CDR3 DNA reads as TGTGCCAGCAGTGACTCGACTAGCGGGCCCTACGAGCAGTACTTC. The V gene is TRBV28, the J gene TRBJ2-7; 10 bases agree with TRBD2. J lost 2 bases, V lost 5 bases, and 6 bases had no gene match. Germline lookup yields CDR1 MDHEN and CDR2 SYDVKM. The CDR3 loop spans 15 amino acids.

V gene TRBV4-3 combines with J gene TRBJ2-3; D may be TRBD1 (5 bases). This CDR3 comprises 16 residues. Germline V gives CDR1 LGHNA, CDR2 YSLEER. Trimming took 3 bases from V and 4 from J, leaving 17 bases between them. In DNA form, the CDR3 reads TGCGCCAGCAGCCAGCTGACATCCTTAGGGGCAGATACGCAGTATTTT. Its translation is CASSQLTSLGADTQYF.

This sequence joins TRBV15 and TRBJ1-3; D gene uncertain. Germline CDR1 reads LNHNV; CDR2 reads YYDKDF (reference sequence). V lost 4 bases and J 0 bases, leaving 16 bases between the germline ends. CDR3 length: 17 amino acids. The CDR3 DNA is TGTGCCACCAGCATAGAATTAGGCGGAAGCTCTGGAAACACCATATATTTT. It codes for CATSIELGGSSGNTIYF.

The chain carries TRBV2 and TRBJ2-1; D is possibly TRBD2 (6 bases). V was pared by 8 bases and J by 4 bases, with 15 bases between. The CDR3 spans 14 residues. Germline values: CDR1 SNHLY, CDR2 FYNNEI. DNA for the CDR3: TGTGCCAGCGGGGGGAGGAGCGGGTACAATGAGCAGTTCTTC. It codes for CASGGRSGYNEQFF.

The V call is TRBV7-6, the J call TRBJ2-5, with 7 bases aligning to TRBD2. The CDR3 contains 14 residues. Losses at the gene ends were 2 bases for V and 2 bases for J; bases not matched to a gene: 2. Per germline, CDR1 SGHVS and CDR2 FNYEAQ. In DNA form, the CDR3 reads TGTGCCAGCAGCTTACTAGCGGAACAAGAGACCCAGTACTTC. It yields the protein CASSLLAEQETQYF.

The rearrangement links TRBV28 to TRBJ2-2, with 10 bases identical to TRBD2. V shed 7 bases and J 6 bases; nucleotides not matched to a gene: 11. Germline CDR1 reads MDHEN; CDR2 reads SYDVKM. The CDR3 extends over 16 amino acids. The CDR3 sequence is CASITSGRAGAGELFF. As DNA, the CDR3 is TGTGCCAGCATTACAAGCGGGAGGGCCGGGGCCGGGGAGCTGTTTTTT.

This chain connects TRBV7-2 to TRBJ1-1, with D possibly TRBD1 on 6 matching bases. This CDR3 has 13 amino acids. The V end was cut by 5 bases, the J end by 5 bases, with 12 bases between. Germline CDR1 reads SGHTA; CDR2 reads FQGNSA. CDR3 bases: TGTGCCAGCAGCAAACAGGGACGTACTGAAGCTTTCTTT. It translates to CASSKQGRTEAFF. Variable domain in full (rest from reference TRBV7-2 and TRBJ1-1): GAGVSQSPSNKVTEKGKDVELRCDPISGHTALYWYRQSLGQGLEFLIYFQGNSAPDKSGLPSDRFSAERTGGSVSTLTIQRTQQEDSAVYLCASSKQGRTEAFFGQGTRLTVV.